One and the same sample provided the 23 T cell receptor beta chains below, sequenced in a study of T cell responses to AZD1222 COVID-19 vaccine. TCRdb's copy holds only in-frame clones and misses some; the assay was immunoSEQ multiplex PCR. The table includes 100,000 to 150,000 clones, 94% detected once. The specimen comprised peripheral blood, sampled on day 0 of AZD1222 vaccination. The receptor source for this set is an adult in good health.

The rearrangement joins TRBV11-2 to TRBJ2-2, with 8 bases aligning to TRBD2. J was trimmed by 4 bases and V by 4 bases; bases with no gene match: 2. The CDR3 has 14 amino acids. CDR1 is SGHAT and CDR2 is FQNNGV in the germline V gene. The DNA of the CDR3 is TGTGCCAGCAGCTCCCTAGCGGGCACCGGGGAGCTGTTTTTT. Translating it yields CASSSLAGTGELFF.

The genes are TRBV28 and TRBJ2-7, with 7 bases fitting TRBD1. The ends lost 5 bases at V and 7 bases at J; junction bases unmatched: 14. The CDR3 spans 15 residues. The V gene's germline CDR1 is MDHEN and CDR2 SYDVKM. CDR3 amino acids: CASSLQGTAIREQYF. CDR3 DNA sequence: TGTGCCAGCAGTCTACAGGGGACGGCCATCCGGGAGCAGTACTTC.

This sequence joins TRBV7-9 and TRBJ1-5; no firm D call. V was shortened by 2 bases and J by 1 base, with 15 bases between the two germline ends. Per the germline V gene, CDR1 is SEHNR and CDR2 is FQNEAQ (reference sequence). CDR3 length: 17 amino acids. The CDR3 reads CASSLHGPGSSNQPQHF. The CDR3 region has the DNA TGTGCCAGCAGCTTACACGGCCCGGGATCAAGCAATCAGCCCCAGCATTTT.

This chain uses TRBV28 with TRBJ1-1, with D unresolved. Germline CDR1 reads MDHEN; CDR2 reads SYDVKM. The CDR3 totals 14 residues. Between the trimmed V and J ends, which lost 2 bases and 1 base, there was a span of 8 bases. Written as DNA, the CDR3 is TGTGCCAGCAGTTTACCCGCCCCGAACACTGAAGCTTTCTTT. This gives the protein CASSLPAPNTEAFF.

This chain connects TRBV6-2 or TRBV6-3 to TRBJ2-2; D remains unclear. This CDR3 is built from 16 residues. Germline V gene lookup returns CDR1 MNHEY and CDR2 SVGEGT. V was cut by 3 bases and J by 4 bases, with 15 bases left in between. CDR3: CASSYASDPGTGELFF. CDR3 DNA: TGTGCCAGCAGTTATGCGTCTGACCCAGGCACCGGGGAGCTGTTTTTT.

The chain is built from TRBV23-1 and TRBJ2-7, with D tentatively TRBD2 (5 bases). TRBV23-1 is annotated as an ORF whose role is uncertain. CDR3 length equals 12 residues. Trimming removed 6 bases from V and 7 bases from J, with 13 bases in between. The CDR3 sequence is CASSHTGEEQYF. The CDR3 coding sequence is TGCGCCAGCAGCCACACTGGGGAGGAGCAGTACTTC.

CDR3 nucleotide sequence: TGTGCCAGCAGGCTGACAGTAGAAGCTTTCTTT. Translation: CASRLTVEAFF. V usage is TRBV28 and J usage is TRBJ1-1; perhaps TRBD1 as D (5 bases). V gave up 6 bases and J gave up 8 bases, with 10 bases separating them. Germline V gives CDR1 MDHEN, CDR2 SYDVKM. This CDR3 contains 11 residues.

The V gene is TRBV4-1, the J gene TRBJ2-1; the match to TRBD2 covers 8 bases. CDR3 length: 19 amino acids. Per the germline V gene, CDR1 is MGHRA and CDR2 is YSYEKL. The J segment lost 0 bases and the V segment lost 0 bases, leaving 10 bases of the junction unmatched. The CDR3 DNA follows: TGCGCCAGCAGCCAAGATCCCGGGAGGGCCCATAGCTCCTACAATGAGCAGTTCTTC. The encoded protein is CASSQDPGRAHSSYNEQFF.

This clone appeared a few times. This chain uses TRBV7-8 with TRBJ1-1, with 9 bases identical to TRBD1. The junction had 5 bases not matched to a gene; V was cut back by 3 bases and J by 6 bases. Germline V gene sequence: CDR1 SGHVS, CDR2 FQNEAQ. The CDR3 has 14 residues. This CDR3 is CASSFGQGSSEAFF. CDR3 DNA: TGTGCCAGCAGCTTTGGACAGGGGAGTTCTGAAGCTTTCTTT.

With respect to this clone: Other nucleotide sequences from this sample produce the same CDR3. This chain links TRBV20-1 with TRBJ1-1; 7 positions agree with TRBD1. Germline CDR1 and CDR2: DFQATT and SNEGSKA (reference sequence). CDR3 size: 11 residues. The CDR3 DNA sequence: TGCAGCGCCCACAGGGGAACTGAAGCTTTCTTT. This codes for CSAHRGTEAFF.

The rearrangement links TRBV2 to TRBJ1-4, with 8 bases aligning to TRBD1. Germline values: CDR1 SNHLY, CDR2 FYNNEI. The V segment lost 4 bases and the J segment 3 bases; nucleotides outside the gene matches: 4. The CDR3 runs to 15 residues. CDR3 in amino acids: CASSGQGTPNEKLFF. For the CDR3, the DNA is TGTGCCAGCAGTGGACAGGGGACGCCTAATGAAAAACTGTTTTTT.

The chain combines TRBV25-1 with TRBJ2-1; D is unresolved. The CDR3 extends over 15 amino acids. Germline lookup yields CDR1 MGHDK and CDR2 SYGVNS. Trimming removed 5 bases at V and 6 bases at J, with 17 bases between. The CDR3 spells CASSKAVGWANEQFF. In DNA form, the CDR3 reads TGTGCCAGCAGTAAGGCAGTGGGATGGGCCAATGAGCAGTTCTTC. Drawing the rest from reference TRBV25-1 and TRBJ2-1, the complete variable domain is EADIYQTPRYLVIGTGKKITLECSQTMGHDKMYWYQQDPGMELHLIHYSYGVNSTEKGDLSSESTVSRIRTEHFPLTLESARPSHTSQYLCASSKAVGWANEQFFGPGTRLTVL.

This chain links TRBV5-1 with TRBJ2-7; D may be TRBD1 (6 bases). Between the trimmed V and J ends, which lost 0 bases and 0 bases, there was a span of 13 bases. Germline-derived CDR1 and CDR2 are SGHRS and YFSETQ. The CDR3 runs to 16 residues. CDR3 coding DNA: TGCGCCAGCAGCTTGGCCGGACAGCCTTACTCCTACGAGCAGTACTTC. This sequence encodes CASSLAGQPYSYEQYF. Full variable domain (outside the CDR3, taken from reference TRBV5-1 and TRBJ2-7): KAGVTQTPRYLIKTRGQQVTLSCSPISGHRSVSWYQQTPGQGLQFLFEYFSETQRNKGNFPGRFSGRQFSNSRSEMNVSTLELGDSALYLCASSLAGQPYSYEQYFGPGTRLTVT.

The V gene is TRBV7-2, the J gene TRBJ1-4; D perhaps matches TRBD1 (5 bases). The V end was cut by 2 bases, the J end by 8 bases, with 18 bases between. The CDR3 extends over 16 amino acids. Germline lookup yields CDR1 SGHTA and CDR2 FQGNSA. The CDR3 loop reads CASSLSPSGPLEKLFF. The CDR3, as DNA: TGTGCCAGCAGCTTATCCCCGTCGGGGCCGTTGGAAAAACTGTTTTTT.

The chain links TRBV5-8 to TRBJ2-7; 10 bases align to TRBD2. Unmatched junction bases numbered 6, after V lost 0 bases and J lost 6 bases. In germline, CDR1 is SGHTS, CDR2 YDEGEE. CDR3 length: 15 residues. CDR3 amino acids: CASSLVGASGSEQYF. In DNA form, the CDR3 reads TGTGCCAGCAGCTTGGTTGGGGCTAGCGGGAGCGAGCAGTACTTC.

The chain recombines TRBV19 with TRBJ1-5; D is unclear. Deletions cut 7 bases from V and 8 bases from J, with 24 bases between. Looked up from germline, CDR1 is LNHDA and CDR2 is SQIVND (reference sequence). The CDR3 loop spans 16 amino acids. For the CDR3, the DNA is TGTGCCAGTACCACCCTGTGGGTCGGACCTCAGGAGCCCCAGCATTTT. Translation: CASTTLWVGPQEPQHF.

V gene TRBV12-5 combines with J gene TRBJ1-1; a weak D match, TRBD1 (6 bases). The germline V and J ends were trimmed by 5 bases and 7 bases, with 17 bases remaining between them. The CDR3 spans 14 residues. Germline values: CDR1 LGHNT, CDR2 FRNRAP. The CDR3 DNA reads TGTGCTAGTGGTCCACGGGCAGGGGAGAATGAAGCTTTCTTT. Its protein is CASGPRAGENEAFF.

J is TRBJ2-5 and V is TRBV7-9; perhaps D is TRBD1 or TRBD2 (5 bases each). Germline V CDR1 and CDR2: SEHNR, FQNEAQ (reference sequence). CDR3 length: 15 amino acids. The V and J ends lost 4 bases and 1 base respectively, with 13 bases between them. The CDR3 protein is CASSSKGRTQETQYF. The CDR3 bases are TGTGCCAGCAGCTCCAAGGGACGGACCCAAGAGACCCAGTACTTC.

This clone has more than one count but fewer than ten. This chain uses TRBV6-6 with TRBJ1-1; a possible D gene is TRBD1 (5 bases). The CDR3 covers 16 residues. Trimming took 6 bases from V and 5 from J, leaving 22 bases between them. The germline V gene encodes CDR1 MNHNY and CDR2 SVGAGI (reference sequence). The CDR3 nucleotides are TGTGCCAGCAGCCCGCCGGGGCGCTCCAAGGGAACTGAAGCTTTCTTT. Its protein product is CASSPPGRSKGTEAFF.

The rearrangement uses TRBV21-1 and TRBJ1-4; the table's D gene call, TRBD1, was not cross checked with the DNA. TRBV21-1 is a recognized pseudogene. The CDR3 has 15 amino acids. The DNA of the CDR3 is TGTGCCAGCAGCTCCACCCCAGGGGGTAATGAAAAACTGTTTTTT. Translated: CASSSTPGGNEKLFF.

This chain connects TRBV28 to TRBJ1-2; TRBD1 agrees at 10 bases. The J segment lost 8 bases and the V segment lost 6 bases, leaving 6 bases of the junction unmatched. CDR3 size: 13 residues. Germline V gives CDR1 MDHEN, CDR2 SYDVKM. The CDR3 DNA reads TGTGCCAGCAGAGGGACAGGGGCGAGAGGCTACACCTTC. Translated, it gives CASRGTGARGYTF.

The chain employs TRBV25-1 and TRBJ2-3; TRBD2 might be the D (6 bases). V lost 3 bases and J lost 0, with 13 bases in between. Germline V gene data show CDR1 as MGHDK and CDR2 as SYGVNS. There are 16 residues in the CDR3. CDR3 sequence (DNA): TGTGCCAGCAGTGATGATTGGGGGACTAGCACAGATACGCAGTATTTT. It is translated as CASSDDWGTSTDTQYF.

The table lists this clone with a count of one. The CDR3 loop is CASNGWDPANTGELFF. CDR3 DNA sequence: TGTGCCAGCAACGGATGGGACCCGGCGAACACCGGGGAGCTGTTTTTT. The chain recombines TRBV19 with TRBJ2-2; perhaps D is TRBD1 or TRBD2 (5 bases each). Germline assignment: CDR1 LNHDA and CDR2 SQIVND (reference sequence). There are 16 residues in the CDR3. The V end lost 9 bases, the J end lost 0 bases, and 17 bases lay between the germline ends. Filled out from reference TRBV19 and TRBJ2-2, the complete variable domain reads DGGITQSPKYLFRKEGQNVTLSCEQNLNHDAMYWYRQDPGQGLRLIYYSQIVNDFQKGDIAEGYSVSREKKESFPLTVTSAQKNPTAFYLCASNGWDPANTGELFFGEGSRLTVL.